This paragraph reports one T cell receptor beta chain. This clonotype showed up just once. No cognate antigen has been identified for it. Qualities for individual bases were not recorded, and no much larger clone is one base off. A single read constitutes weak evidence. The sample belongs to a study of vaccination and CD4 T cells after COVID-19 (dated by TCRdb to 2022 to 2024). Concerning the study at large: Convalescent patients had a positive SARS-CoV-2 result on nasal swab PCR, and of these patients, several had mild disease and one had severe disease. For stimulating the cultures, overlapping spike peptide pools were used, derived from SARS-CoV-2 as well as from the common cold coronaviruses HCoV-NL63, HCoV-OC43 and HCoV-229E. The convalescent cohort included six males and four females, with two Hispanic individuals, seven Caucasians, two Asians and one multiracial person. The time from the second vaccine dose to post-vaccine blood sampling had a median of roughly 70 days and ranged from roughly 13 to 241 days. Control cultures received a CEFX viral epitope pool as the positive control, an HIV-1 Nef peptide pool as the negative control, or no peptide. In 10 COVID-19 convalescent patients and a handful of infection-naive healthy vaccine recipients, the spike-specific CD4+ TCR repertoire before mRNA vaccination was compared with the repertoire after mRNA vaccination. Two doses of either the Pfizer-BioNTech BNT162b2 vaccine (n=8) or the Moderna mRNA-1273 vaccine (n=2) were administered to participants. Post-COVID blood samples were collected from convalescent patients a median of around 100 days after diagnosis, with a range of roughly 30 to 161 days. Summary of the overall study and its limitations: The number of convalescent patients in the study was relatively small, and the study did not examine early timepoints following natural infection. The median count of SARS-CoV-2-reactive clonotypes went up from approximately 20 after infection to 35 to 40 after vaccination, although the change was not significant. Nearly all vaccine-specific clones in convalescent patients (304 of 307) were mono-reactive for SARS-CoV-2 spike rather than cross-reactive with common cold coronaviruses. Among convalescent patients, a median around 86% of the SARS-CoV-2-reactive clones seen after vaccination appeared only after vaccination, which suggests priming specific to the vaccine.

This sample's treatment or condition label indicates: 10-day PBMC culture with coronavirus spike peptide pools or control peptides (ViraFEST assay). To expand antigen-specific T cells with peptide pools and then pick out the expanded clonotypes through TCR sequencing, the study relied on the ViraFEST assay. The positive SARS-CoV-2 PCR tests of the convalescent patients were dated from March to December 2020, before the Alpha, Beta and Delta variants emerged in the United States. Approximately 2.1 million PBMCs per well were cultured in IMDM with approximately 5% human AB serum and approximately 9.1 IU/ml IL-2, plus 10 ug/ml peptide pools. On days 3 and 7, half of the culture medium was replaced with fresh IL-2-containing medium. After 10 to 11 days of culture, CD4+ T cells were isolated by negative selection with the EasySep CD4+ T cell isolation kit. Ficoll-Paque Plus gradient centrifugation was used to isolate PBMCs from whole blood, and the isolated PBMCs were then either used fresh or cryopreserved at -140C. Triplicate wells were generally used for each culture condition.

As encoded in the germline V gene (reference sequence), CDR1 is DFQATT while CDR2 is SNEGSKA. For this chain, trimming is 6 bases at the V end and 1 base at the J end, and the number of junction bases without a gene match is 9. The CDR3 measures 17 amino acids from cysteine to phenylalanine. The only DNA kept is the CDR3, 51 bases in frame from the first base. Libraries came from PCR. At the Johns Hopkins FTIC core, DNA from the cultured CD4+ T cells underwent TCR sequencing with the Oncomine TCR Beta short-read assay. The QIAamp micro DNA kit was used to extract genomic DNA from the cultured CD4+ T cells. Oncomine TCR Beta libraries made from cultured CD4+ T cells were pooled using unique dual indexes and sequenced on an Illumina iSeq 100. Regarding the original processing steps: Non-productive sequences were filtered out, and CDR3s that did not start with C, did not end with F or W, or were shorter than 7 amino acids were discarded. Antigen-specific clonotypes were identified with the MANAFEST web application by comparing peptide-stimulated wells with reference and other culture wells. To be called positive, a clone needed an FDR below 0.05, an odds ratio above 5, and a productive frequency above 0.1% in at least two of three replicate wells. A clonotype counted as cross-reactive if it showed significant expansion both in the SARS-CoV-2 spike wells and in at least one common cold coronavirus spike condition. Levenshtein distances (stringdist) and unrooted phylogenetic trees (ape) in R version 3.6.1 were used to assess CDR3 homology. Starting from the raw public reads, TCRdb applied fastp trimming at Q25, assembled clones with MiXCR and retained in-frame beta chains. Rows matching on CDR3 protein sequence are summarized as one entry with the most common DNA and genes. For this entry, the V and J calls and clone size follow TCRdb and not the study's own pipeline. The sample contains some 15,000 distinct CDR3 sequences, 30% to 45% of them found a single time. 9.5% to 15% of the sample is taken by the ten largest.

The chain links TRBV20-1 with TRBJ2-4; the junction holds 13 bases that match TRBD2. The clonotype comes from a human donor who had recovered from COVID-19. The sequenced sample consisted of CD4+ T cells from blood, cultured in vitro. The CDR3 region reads CSAPTSGRAGAKNIQYF. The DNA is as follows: TGCAGTGCGCCCACTAGCGGGAGGGCCGGTGCCAAAAACATTCAGTACTTC.